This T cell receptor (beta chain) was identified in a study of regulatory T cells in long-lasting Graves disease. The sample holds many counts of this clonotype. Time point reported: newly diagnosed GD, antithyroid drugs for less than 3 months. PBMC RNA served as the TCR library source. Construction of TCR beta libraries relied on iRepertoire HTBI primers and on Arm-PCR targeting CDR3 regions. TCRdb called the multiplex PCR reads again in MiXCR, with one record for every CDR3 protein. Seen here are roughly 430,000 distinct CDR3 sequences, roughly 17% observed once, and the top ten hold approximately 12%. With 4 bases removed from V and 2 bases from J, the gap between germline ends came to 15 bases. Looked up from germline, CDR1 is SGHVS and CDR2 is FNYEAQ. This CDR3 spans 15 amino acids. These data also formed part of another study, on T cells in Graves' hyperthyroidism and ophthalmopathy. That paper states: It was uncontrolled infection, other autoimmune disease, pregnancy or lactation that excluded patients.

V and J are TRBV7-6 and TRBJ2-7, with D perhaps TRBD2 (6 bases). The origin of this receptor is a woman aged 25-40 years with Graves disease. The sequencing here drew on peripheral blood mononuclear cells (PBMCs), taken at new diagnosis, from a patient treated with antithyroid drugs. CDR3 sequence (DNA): TGTGCCAGCAGCTCGCGGGACTCGTTAACCTACGAGCAGTACTTC. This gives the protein CASSSRDSLTYEQYF.